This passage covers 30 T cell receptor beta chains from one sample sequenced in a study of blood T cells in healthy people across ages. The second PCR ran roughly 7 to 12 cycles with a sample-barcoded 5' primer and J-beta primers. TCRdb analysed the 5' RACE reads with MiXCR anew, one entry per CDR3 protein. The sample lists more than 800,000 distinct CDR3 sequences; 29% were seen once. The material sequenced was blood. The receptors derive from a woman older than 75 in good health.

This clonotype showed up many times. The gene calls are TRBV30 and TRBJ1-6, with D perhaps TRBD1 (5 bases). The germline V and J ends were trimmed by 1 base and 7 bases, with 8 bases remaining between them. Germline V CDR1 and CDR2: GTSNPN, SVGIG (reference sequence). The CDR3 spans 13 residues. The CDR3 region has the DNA TGTGCCTGGAGTGCAGGGACCAATTCACCCCTCCACTTT. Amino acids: CAWSAGTNSPLHF.

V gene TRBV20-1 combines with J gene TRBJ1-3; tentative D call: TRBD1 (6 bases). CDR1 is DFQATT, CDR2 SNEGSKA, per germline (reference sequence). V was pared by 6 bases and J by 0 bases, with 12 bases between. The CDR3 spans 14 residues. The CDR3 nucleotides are TGCAGTGCAACGGACAGATCCTCTGGAAACACCATATATTTT. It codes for CSATDRSSGNTIYF.

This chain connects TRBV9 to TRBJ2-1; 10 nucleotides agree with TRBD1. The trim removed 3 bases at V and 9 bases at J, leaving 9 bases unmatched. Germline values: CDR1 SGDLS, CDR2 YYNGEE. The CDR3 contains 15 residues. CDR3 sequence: CASSARTGGQGEQFF. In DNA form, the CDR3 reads TGTGCCAGCAGCGCACGGACAGGGGGGCAGGGTGAGCAGTTCTTC.

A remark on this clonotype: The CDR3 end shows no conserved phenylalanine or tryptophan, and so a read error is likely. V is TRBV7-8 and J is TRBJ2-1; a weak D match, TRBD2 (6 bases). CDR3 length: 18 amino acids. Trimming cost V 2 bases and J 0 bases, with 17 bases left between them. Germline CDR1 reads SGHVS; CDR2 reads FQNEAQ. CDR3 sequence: CASSLLGRGKSSYNEQFL. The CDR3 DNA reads TGTGCCAGCAGCTTATTGGGACGGGGGAAGAGCTCCTACAATGAGCAGTTCTTG.

Written as DNA, the CDR3 is TGTGCCAGCAGTGAGGTACTAGCGCCCTACAATGAGCAGTTCTTC. As protein: CASSEVLAPYNEQFF. The chain recombines TRBV6-1 with TRBJ2-1; 7 bases fit TRBD2. V lost 3 bases and J lost 2; bases outside the gene matches: 4. CDR1 is MNHNS, CDR2 SASEGT, per germline. The length of the CDR3 is 15 residues.

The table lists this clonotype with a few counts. CDR3 bases: TGTGCCAGCAGTCTAGCGACGCCCGGGGAGCTGTTTTTT. The encoded protein is CASSLATPGELFF. This chain connects TRBV6-1 to TRBJ2-2; D is possibly TRBD2 (6 bases). V lost 5 bases to trimming and J lost 6 bases, with 10 bases between them. CDR3 length equals 13 residues. Germline CDR1 reads MNHNS; CDR2 reads SASEGT.

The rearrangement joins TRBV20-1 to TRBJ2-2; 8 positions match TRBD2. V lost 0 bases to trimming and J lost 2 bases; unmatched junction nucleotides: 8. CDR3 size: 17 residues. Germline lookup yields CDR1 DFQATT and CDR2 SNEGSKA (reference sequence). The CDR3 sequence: CSARDPMRGENTGELFF. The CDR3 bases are TGCAGTGCTAGAGATCCAATGCGGGGGGAAAACACCGGGGAGCTGTTTTTT.

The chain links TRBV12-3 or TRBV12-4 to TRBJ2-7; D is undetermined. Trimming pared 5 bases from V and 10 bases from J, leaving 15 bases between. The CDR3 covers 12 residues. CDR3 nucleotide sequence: TGTGCCAGCAGTCGGGCCAGCAGGTTTCAGTACTTC. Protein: CASSRASRFQYF.

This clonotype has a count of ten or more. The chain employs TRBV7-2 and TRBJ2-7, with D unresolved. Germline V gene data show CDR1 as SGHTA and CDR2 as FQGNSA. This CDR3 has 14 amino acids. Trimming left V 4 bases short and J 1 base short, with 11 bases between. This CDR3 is CASSSSSGSYEQYF. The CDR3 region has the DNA TGTGCCAGCAGCTCATCGTCTGGGTCCTACGAGCAGTACTTC.

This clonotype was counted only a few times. CDR3 amino acids: CASSLTGSGDIQYF. The DNA of the CDR3 is TGTGCCAGCAGCTTAACAGGGTCGGGGGACATTCAGTACTTC. The chain uses TRBV11-3 and TRBJ2-4; TRBD1 or TRBD2 may be the D gene (6 bases each). Germline CDR1 is SGHNT and CDR2 is YENEEA. CDR3 length: 14 amino acids. Trimming took off 2 bases at V and 8 bases at J, with 13 bases between the two ends.

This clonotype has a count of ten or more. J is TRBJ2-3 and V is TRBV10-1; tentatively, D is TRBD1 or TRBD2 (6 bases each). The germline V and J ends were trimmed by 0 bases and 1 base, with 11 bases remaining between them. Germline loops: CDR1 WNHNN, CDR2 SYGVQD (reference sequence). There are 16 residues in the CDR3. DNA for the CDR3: TGCGCCAGCAGTGAGTCGGGGGGCTCGGGCACAGATACGCAGTATTTT. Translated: CASSESGGSGTDTQYF.

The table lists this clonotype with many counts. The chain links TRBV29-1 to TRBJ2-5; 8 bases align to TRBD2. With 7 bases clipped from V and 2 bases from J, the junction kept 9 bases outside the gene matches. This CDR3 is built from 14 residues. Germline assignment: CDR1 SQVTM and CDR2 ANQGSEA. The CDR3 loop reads CSATSGLLQETQYF. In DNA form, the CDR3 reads TGCAGCGCCACTAGCGGCTTACTACAAGAGACCCAGTACTTC.

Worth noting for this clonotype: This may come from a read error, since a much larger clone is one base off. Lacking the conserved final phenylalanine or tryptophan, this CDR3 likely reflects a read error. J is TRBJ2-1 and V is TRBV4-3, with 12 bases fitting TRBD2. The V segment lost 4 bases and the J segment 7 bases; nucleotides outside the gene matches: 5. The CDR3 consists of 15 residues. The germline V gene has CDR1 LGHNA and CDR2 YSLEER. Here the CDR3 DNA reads TGCGCCAGCAGCCTGACTAGCGGGAGAGGAAATGAGCAGTTCTTA. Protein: CASSLTSGRGNEQFL.

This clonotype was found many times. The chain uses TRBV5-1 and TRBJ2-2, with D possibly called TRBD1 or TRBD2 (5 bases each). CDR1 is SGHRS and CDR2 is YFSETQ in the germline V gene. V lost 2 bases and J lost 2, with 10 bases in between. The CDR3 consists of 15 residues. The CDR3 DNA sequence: TGCGCCAGCAGCTTTGAGGGGCTTAACACCGGGGAGCTGTTTTTT. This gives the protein CASSFEGLNTGELFF.

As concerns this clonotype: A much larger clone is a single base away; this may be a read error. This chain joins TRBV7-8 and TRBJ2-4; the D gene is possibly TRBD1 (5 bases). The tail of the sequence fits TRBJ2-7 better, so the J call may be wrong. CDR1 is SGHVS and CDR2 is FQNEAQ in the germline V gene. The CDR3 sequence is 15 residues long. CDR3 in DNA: TGTGCCAGCAGCTTAGGGGCGACAGTAGGGTCCGAGCAGTACTTC. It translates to CASSLGATVGSEQYF.

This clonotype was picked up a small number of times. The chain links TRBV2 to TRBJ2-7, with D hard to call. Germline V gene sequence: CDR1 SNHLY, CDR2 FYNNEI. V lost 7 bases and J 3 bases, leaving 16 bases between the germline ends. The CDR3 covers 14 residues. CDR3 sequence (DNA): TGTGCCAGCAAAGCTGGGCCGGGCTTCTACGAGCAGTACTTC. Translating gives CASKAGPGFYEQYF.

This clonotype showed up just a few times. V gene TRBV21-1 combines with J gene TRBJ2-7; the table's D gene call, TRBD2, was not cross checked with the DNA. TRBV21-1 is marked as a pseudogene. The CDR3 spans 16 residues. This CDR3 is CASSKDASGDSYEQYF. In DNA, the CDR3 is TGTGCCAGCAGCAAAGACGCTAGCGGGGACTCCTACGAGCAGTACTTC.

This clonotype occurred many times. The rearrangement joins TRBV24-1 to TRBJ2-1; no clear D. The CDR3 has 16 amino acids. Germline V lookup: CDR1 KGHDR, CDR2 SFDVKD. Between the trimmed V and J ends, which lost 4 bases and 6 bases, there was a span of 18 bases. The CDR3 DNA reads TGTGCCACCAGTGACCAATCAAGCAATCCACCCAATGAGCAGTTCTTC. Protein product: CATSDQSSNPPNEQFF.

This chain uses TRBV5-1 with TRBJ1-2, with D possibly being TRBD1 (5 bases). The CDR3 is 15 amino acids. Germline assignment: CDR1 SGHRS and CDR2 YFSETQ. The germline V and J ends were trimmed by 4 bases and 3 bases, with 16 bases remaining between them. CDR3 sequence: CASSAGPPRDYGYTF. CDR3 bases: TGCGCCAGCAGCGCGGGACCACCCCGGGACTATGGCTACACCTTC. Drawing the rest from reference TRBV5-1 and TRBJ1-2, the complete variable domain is KAGVTQTPRYLIKTRGQQVTLSCSPISGHRSVSWYQQTPGQGLQFLFEYFSETQRNKGNFPGRFSGRQFSNSRSEMNVSTLELGDSALYLCASSAGPPRDYGYTFGSGTRLTVV.

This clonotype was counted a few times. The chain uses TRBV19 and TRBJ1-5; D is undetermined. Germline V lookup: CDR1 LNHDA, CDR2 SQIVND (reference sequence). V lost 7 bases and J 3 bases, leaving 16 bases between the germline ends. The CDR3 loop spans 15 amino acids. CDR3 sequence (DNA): TGTGCCAGTACCCCGGGAGGATCTGACAATCAGCCCCAGCATTTT. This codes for CASTPGGSDNQPQHF.

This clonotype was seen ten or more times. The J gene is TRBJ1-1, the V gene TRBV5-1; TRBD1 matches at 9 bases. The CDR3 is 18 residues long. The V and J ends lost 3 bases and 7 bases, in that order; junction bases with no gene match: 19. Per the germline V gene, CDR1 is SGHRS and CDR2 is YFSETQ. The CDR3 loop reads CASSYTLLGQGPHLEAFF. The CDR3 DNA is TGCGCCAGCAGCTATACACTCCTCGGACAGGGGCCGCACCTTGAAGCTTTCTTT. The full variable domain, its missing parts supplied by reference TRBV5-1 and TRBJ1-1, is KAGVTQTPRYLIKTRGQQVTLSCSPISGHRSVSWYQQTPGQGLQFLFEYFSETQRNKGNFPGRFSGRQFSNSRSEMNVSTLELGDSALYLCASSYTLLGQGPHLEAFFGQGTRLTVV.

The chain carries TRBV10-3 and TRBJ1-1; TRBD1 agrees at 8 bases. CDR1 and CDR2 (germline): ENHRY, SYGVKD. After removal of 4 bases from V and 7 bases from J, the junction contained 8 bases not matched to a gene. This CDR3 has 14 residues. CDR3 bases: TGTGCCATCAGTGGAGTCAGGGGGCAGGGTGAAGCTTTCTTT. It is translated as CAISGVRGQGEAFF.

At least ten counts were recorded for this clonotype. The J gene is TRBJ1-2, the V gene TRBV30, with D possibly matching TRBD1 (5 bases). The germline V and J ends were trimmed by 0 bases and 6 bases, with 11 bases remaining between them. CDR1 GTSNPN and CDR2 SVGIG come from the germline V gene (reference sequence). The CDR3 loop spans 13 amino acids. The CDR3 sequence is CAWSVLRVHGYTF. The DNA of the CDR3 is TGTGCCTGGAGTGTACTCAGGGTTCATGGCTACACCTTC.

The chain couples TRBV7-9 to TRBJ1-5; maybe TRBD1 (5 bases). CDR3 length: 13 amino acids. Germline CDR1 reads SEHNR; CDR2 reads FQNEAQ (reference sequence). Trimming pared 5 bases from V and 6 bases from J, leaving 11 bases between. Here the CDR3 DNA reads TGTGCCAGCAGCCGGGGGGAAAGTCAGCCCCAGCATTTT. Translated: CASSRGESQPQHF. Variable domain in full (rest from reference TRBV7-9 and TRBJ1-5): DTGVSQNPRHKITKRGQNVTFRCDPISEHNRLYWYRQTLGQGPEFLTYFQNEAQLEKSRLLSDRFSAERPKGSFSTLEIQRTEQGDSAMYLCASSRGESQPQHFGDGTRLSIL.

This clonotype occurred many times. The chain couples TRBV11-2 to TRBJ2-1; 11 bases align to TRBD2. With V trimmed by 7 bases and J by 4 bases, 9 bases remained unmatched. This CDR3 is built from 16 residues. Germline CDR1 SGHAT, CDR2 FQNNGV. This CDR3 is CASTLVGLAVYNEQFF. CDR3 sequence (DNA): TGTGCCAGCACCCTAGTGGGACTAGCGGTATACAATGAGCAGTTCTTC.

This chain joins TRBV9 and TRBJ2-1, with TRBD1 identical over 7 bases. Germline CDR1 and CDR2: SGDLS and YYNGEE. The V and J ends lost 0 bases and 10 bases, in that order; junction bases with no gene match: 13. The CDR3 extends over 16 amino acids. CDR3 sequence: CASSVAAGGDHYEQFF. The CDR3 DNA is TGTGCCAGCAGCGTAGCTGCAGGGGGTGATCATTACGAGCAGTTCTTC.

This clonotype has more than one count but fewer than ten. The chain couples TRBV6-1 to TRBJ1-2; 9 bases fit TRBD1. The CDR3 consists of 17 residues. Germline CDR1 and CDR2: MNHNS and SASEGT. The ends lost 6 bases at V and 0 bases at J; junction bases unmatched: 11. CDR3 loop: CASRPRGTGNPNYGYTF. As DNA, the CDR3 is TGTGCCAGCAGACCTCGGGGGACAGGGAACCCTAACTATGGCTACACCTTC.

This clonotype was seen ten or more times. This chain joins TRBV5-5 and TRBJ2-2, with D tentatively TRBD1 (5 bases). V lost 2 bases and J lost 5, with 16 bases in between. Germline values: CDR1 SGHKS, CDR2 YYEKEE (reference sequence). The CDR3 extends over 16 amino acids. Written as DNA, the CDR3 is TGTGCCAGCAGCTTTCAAGGGGCGCATGGAACCGGGGAGCTGTTTTTT. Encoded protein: CASSFQGAHGTGELFF.

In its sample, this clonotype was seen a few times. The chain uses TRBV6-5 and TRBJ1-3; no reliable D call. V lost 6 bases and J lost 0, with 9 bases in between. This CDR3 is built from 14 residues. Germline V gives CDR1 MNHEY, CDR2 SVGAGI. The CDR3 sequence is CASSSDYSGNTIYF. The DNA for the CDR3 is TGTGCCAGCAGCTCGGACTACTCTGGAAACACCATATATTTT.

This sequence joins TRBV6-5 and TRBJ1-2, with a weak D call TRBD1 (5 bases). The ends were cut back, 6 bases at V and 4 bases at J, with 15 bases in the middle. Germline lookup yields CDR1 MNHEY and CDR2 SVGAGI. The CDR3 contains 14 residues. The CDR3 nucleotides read TGTGCCAGCAGGGACATGGGGGATCCCTATGGCTACACCTTC. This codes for CASRDMGDPYGYTF.